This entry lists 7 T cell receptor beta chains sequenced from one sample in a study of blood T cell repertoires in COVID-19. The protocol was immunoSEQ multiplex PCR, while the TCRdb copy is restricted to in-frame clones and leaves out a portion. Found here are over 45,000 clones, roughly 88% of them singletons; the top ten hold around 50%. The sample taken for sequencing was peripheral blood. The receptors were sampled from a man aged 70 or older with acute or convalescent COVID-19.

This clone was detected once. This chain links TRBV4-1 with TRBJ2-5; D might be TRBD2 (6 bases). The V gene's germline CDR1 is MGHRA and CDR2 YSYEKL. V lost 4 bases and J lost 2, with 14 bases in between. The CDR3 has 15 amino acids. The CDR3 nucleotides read TGCGCCAGCAGCCCCCAGCCGGGGGTGCAAGAGACCCAGTACTTC. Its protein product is CASSPQPGVQETQYF.

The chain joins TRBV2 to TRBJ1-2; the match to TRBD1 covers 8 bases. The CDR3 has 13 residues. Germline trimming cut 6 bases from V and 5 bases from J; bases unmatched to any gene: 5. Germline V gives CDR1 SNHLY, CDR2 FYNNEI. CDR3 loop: CASRKDREYGYTF. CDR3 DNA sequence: TGTGCCAGCAGGAAGGACAGGGAGTATGGCTACACCTTC. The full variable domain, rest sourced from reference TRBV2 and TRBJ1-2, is EPEVTQTPSHQVTQMGQEVILRCVPISNHLYFYWYRQILGQKVEFLVSFYNNEISEKSEIFDDQFSVERPDGSNFTLKIRSTKLEDSAMYFCASRKDREYGYTFGSGTRLTVV.

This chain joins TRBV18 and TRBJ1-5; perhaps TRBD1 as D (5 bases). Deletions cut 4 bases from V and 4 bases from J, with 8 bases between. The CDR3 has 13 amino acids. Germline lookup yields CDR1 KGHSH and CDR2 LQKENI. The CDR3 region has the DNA TGTGCCAGCTCACTAGACAGAAATCAGCCCCAGCATTTT. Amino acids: CASSLDRNQPQHF.

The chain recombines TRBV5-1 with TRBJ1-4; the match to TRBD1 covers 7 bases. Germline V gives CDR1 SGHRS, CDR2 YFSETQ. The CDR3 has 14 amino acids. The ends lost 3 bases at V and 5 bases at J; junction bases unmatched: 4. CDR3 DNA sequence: TGCGCCAGCAGCTGGGACAGCCCGAATGAAAAACTGTTTTTT. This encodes CASSWDSPNEKLFF.

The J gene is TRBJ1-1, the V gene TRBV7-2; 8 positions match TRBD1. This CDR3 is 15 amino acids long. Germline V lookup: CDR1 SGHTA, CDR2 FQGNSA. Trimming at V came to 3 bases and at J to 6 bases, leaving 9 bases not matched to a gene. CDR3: CASSFAGQGTSEAFF. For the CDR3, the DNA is TGTGCCAGCAGCTTCGCCGGACAGGGAACATCTGAAGCTTTCTTT.

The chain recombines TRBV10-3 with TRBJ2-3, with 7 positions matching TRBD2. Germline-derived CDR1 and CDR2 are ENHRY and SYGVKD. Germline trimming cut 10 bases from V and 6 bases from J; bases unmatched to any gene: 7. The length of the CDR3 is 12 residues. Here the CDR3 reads CASSRGEDTQYF. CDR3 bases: TGTGCCAGTAGTCGGGGGGAGGATACGCAGTATTTT.

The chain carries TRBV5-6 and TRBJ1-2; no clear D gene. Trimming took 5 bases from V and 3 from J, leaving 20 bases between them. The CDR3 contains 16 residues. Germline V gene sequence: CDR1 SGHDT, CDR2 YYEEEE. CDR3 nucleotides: TGTGCCAGCAGACACCAACTCCGGGTCCCCCACTATGGCTACACCTTC. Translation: CASRHQLRVPHYGYTF.